This passage covers 2 T cell receptor beta chains from one sample sequenced in a study of T cells after yellow fever vaccination. Each CDR3 protein gets one entry after TCRdb re-called the 5' RACE reads with MiXCR. The sample has 150,000 to 200,000 distinct CDR3 sequences; 9.5% to 12% are singletons. Sequencing used CD8+ T cells sorted from PBMCs, obtained 15 days after the yellow fever booster vaccination. The origin of the receptors is a man between 18 and 35 years old who received the YFV17D yellow fever vaccine.

J is TRBJ2-2 and V is TRBV15; D is ambiguous. The CDR3 length is 14 residues. The V gene lost 0 bases and the J gene lost 4 bases, with 6 bases spanning the gap. Per germline, CDR1 LNHNV and CDR2 YYDKDF (reference sequence). The CDR3: CATSRDLSTGELFF. The CDR3 DNA reads TGTGCCACCAGCAGAGATCTCTCCACCGGGGAGCTGTTTTTT.

Here the CDR3 DNA reads TGTGCCAGCAGCTTAGTAGGGGGGAACTACGAGCAGTACGTC. Its protein is CASSLVGGNYEQYV. V and J are TRBV7-9 and TRBJ2-7; D is perhaps TRBD1 or TRBD2 (6 bases each). V lost 1 base to trimming and J lost 3 bases, with 10 bases between them. CDR1 is SEHNR, CDR2 FQNEAQ, per germline (reference sequence). The CDR3 is made up of 14 amino acids.